This T cell receptor beta chain was documented in a study of T cell repertoires in cytomegalovirus infection (dated by TCRdb to about 2019). About the study as a whole: Peptide stimulations targeted recently identified HLA-C-restricted CMV epitopes, whose presentation resists viral immunomodulation, together with well-studied HLA-B-restricted epitopes. Donor HLA type was relevant to the analysis, because carriage of CMV infection together with the matching HLA type was indicated by public TCR beta signatures. On the study overall, not on this receptor specifically: In the ex vivo response, HLA-C-restricted CMV-specific TCR beta clonotypes were dominant, and in two of eight donors the single most frequent clonotype came from this HLA-C-restricted group. In both this cohort and an independent roughly 400-donor cohort, the cumulative frequency of public TCR beta family members distinguished carriers of CMV infection plus the relevant HLA type.

With regard to this clonotype: The antigen this receptor binds is unknown. Qualities for individual bases were not recorded, and no much larger clone is one base off.

According to the germline V gene, CDR1 reads MDHEN and CDR2 reads SYDVKM. Cut back by 6 bases and 4 bases, the V and J ends lie 15 bases apart. The cysteine opens and the phenylalanine closes a CDR3 of 15 amino acids. Of the read, only the CDR3 DNA is kept; its 45 bases are in frame from base 1. The treatment or condition label for this specimen denotes: in vitro stimulation with specific CMV peptide epitopes to enrich CMV-specific T cells. The sample was run on an Illumina HiSeq 1500. TCRdb trimmed public reads at Q25 via fastp, called clones via MiXCR and kept in-frame beta chains. Every CDR3 protein is listed once, alongside the most common genes and DNA of its rows. The sample has approximately 590,000 distinct CDR3 sequences on record, about 40% of them singletons. The top ten constitute 48% of the sample.

The clonotype comes from a human donor in good health (CMV status not recorded). Some clones in this sample may be carry-over from other donors' samples. The chain is assembled from TRBV28 and TRBJ2-2, with no confidently assigned D gene. Sequencing was performed on cultured PBMCs, taken from culture after CMV antigen stimulation. The nucleotides are TGTGCCAGCAGCTACCTGGACCGTGGCACCGGGGAGCTGTTTTTT. This gives the protein CASSYLDRGTGELFF.